Following are 29 T cell receptor beta chains from one sample sequenced in a study of technical replicates of blood from a handful of donors. Method: immunoSEQ multiplex PCR; TCRdb's copy keeps in-frame clones and lacks some. The sample lists nearly 80,000 clones, 80% to 95% seen once, with 0.3% to 0.45% in the top ten. Sequencing was done on a sample of T cells isolated from PBMCs. The receptors come from a human donor in good health.

The chain carries TRBV27 and TRBJ1-3, with a weak D call TRBD1 (5 bases). CDR1 is MNHEY, CDR2 SMNVEV, per germline (reference sequence). The CDR3 loop spans 20 amino acids. V was pared by 0 bases and J by 6 bases, with 27 bases between. CDR3 protein: CASSLSGSRIPNRGLNTIYF. The CDR3 DNA reads as TGTGCCAGCAGTTTATCCGGGAGTCGAATACCTAATAGGGGATTAAACACCATATATTTT.

The J gene is TRBJ1-3, the V gene TRBV15, with D perhaps matching TRBD1 (6 bases). CDR1 and CDR2 from the germline V gene are LNHNV and YYDKDF (reference sequence). The CDR3 runs to 16 residues. V lost 5 bases, J lost 0 bases, and 14 bases lay in between. CDR3 DNA sequence: TGTGCCACCAGCGAGGGGGGGCTTAACTCTGGAAACACCATATATTTT. The encoded protein is CATSEGGLNSGNTIYF.

The chain is built from TRBV7-2 and TRBJ2-7; TRBD1 aligns across 8 bases. The CDR3 spans 15 residues. V was pared by 5 bases and J by 4 bases, with 10 bases of the junction left unmatched. Germline-derived CDR1 and CDR2 are SGHTA and FQGNSA. CDR3 nucleotides: TGTGCCAGCAGCCCTCAGACAGGGGCAGGGTACGAGCAGTACTTC. It translates to CASSPQTGAGYEQYF. The whole variable domain, remainder taken from reference TRBV7-2 and TRBJ2-7, is GAGVSQSPSNKVTEKGKDVELRCDPISGHTALYWYRQSLGQGLEFLIYFQGNSAPDKSGLPSDRFSAERTGGSVSTLTIQRTQQEDSAVYLCASSPQTGAGYEQYFGPGTRLTVT.

The rearrangement joins TRBV14 to TRBJ1-2; D possibly corresponds to TRBD1 (6 bases). The V and J ends lost 4 bases and 0 bases respectively, with 24 bases between them. The CDR3 is 19 residues long. The germline V gene has CDR1 SGHDN and CDR2 FVKESK. The CDR3 nucleotides read TGTGCCAGCAGCCCCGAGAAGGGACACAACCCCCGAACTAACTATGGCTACACCTTC. Translated: CASSPEKGHNPRTNYGYTF.

This clone is a singleton in its sample. The chain recombines TRBV4-1 with TRBJ2-3; 10 nucleotides align to TRBD2. V gave up 1 base and J gave up 6 bases; unmatched junction bases: 10. There are 17 residues in the CDR3. Germline V gene sequence: CDR1 MGHRA, CDR2 YSYEKL. DNA of the CDR3: TGCGCCAGCAGCCAAGCTGACCTAGCGGGAGTAGCTGATACGCAGTATTTT. Encoded protein: CASSQADLAGVADTQYF.

The rearrangement joins TRBV13 to TRBJ2-7; D gene unclear. The CDR3 runs to 14 residues. Germline CDR1 PRHDT, CDR2 FYEKMQ (reference sequence). V was pared by 5 bases and J by 1 base, with 12 bases between. The CDR3 nucleotides are TGTGCCAGCAGCCGGAGTTCGAGATCCTACGAGCAGTACTTC. It codes for CASSRSSRSYEQYF.

This clone was detected once. The chain is built from TRBV11-3 and TRBJ2-7; 10 bases are a match to TRBD2. This CDR3 comprises 16 residues. Germline loops: CDR1 SGHNT, CDR2 YENEEA. With V trimmed by 2 bases and J by 6 bases, 10 bases remained unmatched. CDR3 residues: CASSLSFIAGGSEQYF. As DNA, the CDR3 is TGTGCCAGCAGCTTATCCTTCATAGCGGGAGGTTCCGAGCAGTACTTC.

The rearrangement links TRBV28 to TRBJ1-2, with D tentatively TRBD1 (6 bases). Looked up from germline, CDR1 is MDHEN and CDR2 is SYDVKM. CDR3 length: 13 residues. Between the trimmed V and J ends, which lost 8 bases and 3 bases, there was a span of 13 bases. Here the CDR3 reads CASSTRTDYGYTF. The CDR3 DNA follows: TGTGCCAGCTCGACACGGACAGACTATGGCTACACCTTC.

This clone was observed a single time. The genes are TRBV11-2 and TRBJ2-7; tentative D call: TRBD1 (6 bases). Deletions cut 5 bases from V and 3 bases from J, with 17 bases between. The CDR3 extends over 15 amino acids. The germline CDR1 and CDR2 sequences are SGHAT and FQNNGV. CDR3 sequence (DNA): TGTGCCAGCAGCCAGAGGACAGCGGCCCTCTACGAGCAGTACTTC. Translated: CASSQRTAALYEQYF. The full variable domain, in which reference TRBV11-2 and TRBJ2-7 provide the parts outside the CDR3, is EAGVAQSPRYKIIEKRQSVAFWCNPISGHATLYWYQQILGQGPKLLIQFQNNGVVDDSQLPKDRFSAERLKGVDSTLKIQPAKLEDSAVYLCASSQRTAALYEQYFGPGTRLTVT.

V gene TRBV4-2 combines with J gene TRBJ1-1; 8 bases agree with TRBD1. The CDR3 totals 15 residues. The germline V gene has CDR1 LGHNA and CDR2 YNFKEQ. V was pared by 1 base and J by 3 bases, with 4 bases of the junction left unmatched. CDR3 nucleotide sequence: TGTGCCAGCAGCCAAGGGACAGGGTTTTACACTGAAGCTTTCTTT. Residues: CASSQGTGFYTEAFF.

In nucleotides, the CDR3 is TGTGCCAGCAGCTTAGTGTCTTTCCCGTACAATGAGCAGTTCTTC. It codes for CASSLVSFPYNEQFF. This chain links TRBV7-2 with TRBJ2-1; D gene ambiguous. Germline values: CDR1 SGHTA, CDR2 FQGNSA. V was trimmed by 1 base and J by 4 bases, leaving 11 bases between them. CDR3 length: 15 amino acids. The full variable domain, rest sourced from reference TRBV7-2 and TRBJ2-1, is GAGVSQSPSNKVTEKGKDVELRCDPISGHTALYWYRQSLGQGLEFLIYFQGNSAPDKSGLPSDRFSAERTGGSVSTLTIQRTQQEDSAVYLCASSLVSFPYNEQFFGPGTRLTVL.

In DNA form, the CDR3 reads TGTGCCAGCAGCTTCCGGGACAGGGCAGATACGCAGTATTTT. This gives the protein CASSFRDRADTQYF. The V call is TRBV9, the J call TRBJ2-3; 9 bases are a match to TRBD1. The CDR3 is 14 residues long. The junction had 4 bases not matched to a gene; V was cut back by 4 bases and J by 4 bases. CDR1 is SGDLS, CDR2 YYNGEE, per germline.

The rearrangement links TRBV5-1 to TRBJ2-7, with D maybe TRBD2 (5 bases). With 3 bases removed from V and 5 bases from J, the gap between germline ends came to 12 bases. The CDR3 runs to 13 residues. Germline V CDR1 and CDR2: SGHRS, YFSETQ. The CDR3 DNA sequence: TGCGCCAGCAGCTACGGGGTACTAAACGAGCAGTACTTC. Translating it yields CASSYGVLNEQYF.

The chain is built from TRBV5-1 and TRBJ2-1; 9 bases agree with TRBD2. The V segment lost 0 bases and the J segment 10 bases; nucleotides outside the gene matches: 8. The germline V gene has CDR1 SGHRS and CDR2 YFSETQ. The CDR3 extends over 15 amino acids. The CDR3 is CASSLDAGGDPEQFF. CDR3 nucleotides: TGCGCCAGCAGCTTGGATGCGGGAGGGGACCCGGAGCAGTTCTTC.

This clone was found once. The chain uses TRBV25-1 and TRBJ1-2; no definite D call. The germline gives CDR1 MGHDK, CDR2 SYGVNS. The germline V and J ends were trimmed by 8 bases and 0 bases, with 7 bases remaining between them. There are 12 residues in the CDR3. CDR3: CASRGANYGYTF. DNA for the CDR3: TGTGCCAGCCGAGGAGCTAACTATGGCTACACCTTC.

The chain combines TRBV18 with TRBJ2-1; D unresolved. There are 12 residues in the CDR3. V was trimmed by 3 bases and J by 7 bases, leaving 7 bases between them. The V gene's germline CDR1 is KGHSH and CDR2 LQKENI. CDR3 residues: CASSPGLNEQFF. CDR3 DNA sequence: TGTGCCAGCTCACCTGGGCTTAATGAGCAGTTCTTC.

CDR3 DNA sequence: TGTGCCAGCAGTTTGACAGGGGGTGTGTCTGGCTACACCTTC. This codes for CASSLTGGVSGYTF. The V call is TRBV27, the J call TRBJ1-2, with 9 nucleotides matching TRBD1. Per the germline V gene, CDR1 is MNHEY and CDR2 is SMNVEV (reference sequence). After removal of 3 bases from V and 7 bases from J, the junction contained 6 bases not matched to a gene. The CDR3 sequence is 14 residues long.

The chain recombines TRBV6-5 with TRBJ1-3, with 9 nucleotides matching TRBD1. J gave up 7 bases and V 2 bases, and 6 bases lay outside the gene matches. Germline-derived CDR1 and CDR2 are MNHEY and SVGAGI. The CDR3 contains 15 residues. CDR3 sequence: CASSYTGQGRNTIYF. CDR3 DNA: TGTGCCAGCAGTTACACGGGACAGGGCAGGAACACCATATATTTT.

The rearrangement uses TRBV7-8 and TRBJ2-7; TRBD1 matches 7 bases. The CDR3 is 14 residues long. V shed 6 bases and J 3 bases; nucleotides not matched to a gene: 8. The germline V gene encodes CDR1 SGHVS and CDR2 FQNEAQ. CDR3 region: CASRPGRQGYEQYF. The CDR3 DNA is TGTGCCAGCAGACCAGGGAGACAGGGCTACGAGCAGTACTTC.

The chain carries TRBV5-1 and TRBJ1-1; 8 bases are shared with TRBD1. The V gene's germline CDR1 is SGHRS and CDR2 YFSETQ. The ends lost 6 bases at V and 0 bases at J; junction bases unmatched: 4. The CDR3 is 14 residues long. In DNA form, the CDR3 reads TGCGCCAGCACGGGACAGGCATTGAACACTGAAGCTTTCTTT. Amino acids: CASTGQALNTEAFF.

The CDR3 DNA follows: TGTGCCAGCAGTGAACAGTCGACCGGGGAGCTGTTTTTT. It yields the protein CASSEQSTGELFF. The chain uses TRBV6-4 and TRBJ2-2; D remains unclear. V was trimmed by 3 bases and J by 5 bases, leaving 7 bases between them. The CDR3 is made up of 13 amino acids. Germline V gene sequence: CDR1 MRHNA, CDR2 SNTAGT.

The V gene is TRBV6-1, the J gene TRBJ1-5, with 8 bases fitting TRBD1. V was clipped by 1 base and J by 6 bases; unmatched bases: 5. Germline V lookup: CDR1 MNHNS, CDR2 SASEGT. CDR3 length: 15 residues. For the CDR3, the DNA is TGTGCCAGCAGTGAAGTCTCAGGGGGCCGTCAGCCCCAGCATTTT. It translates to CASSEVSGGRQPQHF.

The rearrangement joins TRBV6-1 to TRBJ1-2; tentatively, D is TRBD1 (6 bases). The CDR3 is 15 amino acids. Germline V gives CDR1 MNHNS, CDR2 SASEGT. The V end was cut by 4 bases, the J end by 8 bases, with 20 bases between. CDR3 amino acids: CASSVQGQGLHGYTF. CDR3 DNA: TGTGCCAGCAGTGTTCAGGGCCAGGGGCTCCACGGCTACACCTTC.

The chain carries TRBV10-2 and TRBJ2-3; the match to TRBD2 covers 10 bases. The length of the CDR3 is 18 residues. V was pared by 6 bases and J by 1 base, with 13 bases of the junction left unmatched. Germline CDR1 and CDR2: WSHSY and SAAADI. In nucleotides, the CDR3 is TGCGCCAGCAGGAGGCCTAGCGGGAGTTCCTCGCGCACAGATACGCAGTATTTT. Translated: CASRRPSGSSSRTDTQYF.

The rearrangement uses TRBV28 and TRBJ2-7, with 10 bases identical to TRBD1. Germline CDR1 and CDR2: MDHEN and SYDVKM. This CDR3 spans 15 amino acids. Losses at the gene ends were 1 base for V and 6 bases for J; bases not matched to a gene: 6. The CDR3 reads CASSLFGQGVREQYF. The CDR3 nucleotides are TGTGCCAGCAGTTTATTTGGACAGGGGGTACGCGAGCAGTACTTC.

Only a few counts were recorded for this clone. The V gene is TRBV18, the J gene TRBJ1-1; a weak D match, TRBD1 (6 bases). Germline V lookup: CDR1 KGHSH, CDR2 LQKENI. The CDR3 spans 15 residues. The V end lost 3 bases, the J end lost 4 bases, and 15 bases lay between the germline ends. Written as DNA, the CDR3 is TGTGCCAGCTCACCGGTTCAGGGAGGGGGCACTGAAGCTTTCTTT. This translates into CASSPVQGGGTEAFF. Variable domain in full (rest from reference TRBV18 and TRBJ1-1): NAGVMQNPRHLVRRRGQEARLRCSPMKGHSHVYWYRQLPEEGLKFMVYLQKENIIDESGMPKERFSAEFPKEGPSILRIQQVVRGDSAAYFCASSPVQGGGTEAFFGQGTRLTVV.

The V and J genes are TRBV28 and TRBJ2-5; 11 bases agree with TRBD2. CDR3 length: 18 amino acids. Germline CDR1 and CDR2: MDHEN and SYDVKM. The trim removed 1 base at V and 5 bases at J, leaving 12 bases unmatched. CDR3 nucleotide sequence: TGTGCCAGCAGTTTATCCCCAACTAGCGGGAGAGATTGGGAGACCCAGTACTTC. Its protein is CASSLSPTSGRDWETQYF.

The CDR3 here is CASSYSGTVLNTEAFF. The DNA for the CDR3 is TGTGCCAGCAGTTACTCCGGGACAGTGCTTAACACTGAAGCTTTCTTT. The V and J genes are TRBV6-5 and TRBJ1-1; TRBD1 aligns across 7 bases. Trimming took 0 bases from V and 2 from J; bases not matched to a gene: 6. Looked up from germline, CDR1 is MNHEY and CDR2 is SVGAGI. CDR3 length: 16 amino acids.

This sequence joins TRBV27 and TRBJ2-7, with D perhaps matching TRBD2 (6 bases). The CDR3 runs 15 residues. CDR1 MNHEY and CDR2 SMNVEV come from the germline V gene (reference sequence). V was clipped by 8 bases and J by 3 bases, with 20 bases between them. CDR3 bases: TGTGCCAGCGGGGTGGGGGGACGAAATATCTACGAGCAGTACTTC. This translates into CASGVGGRNIYEQYF.